This T cell receptor beta chain was identified in a study of beta chain features in type 1 diabetes. Study results and limitations: Significant though moderate, a shortening of TCRB CDR3s appeared in all four CD4+ subsets of Type 1 diabetes patients. In type 1 diabetes patients, VDJ junctions had fewer insertions; deletions at these junctions were more frequent.

Cells sorted by CD45RO/CCR7/CD25/CD127/CD95/CD27 comprised CD4+ naive, central memory, regulatory and stem cell-like memory cells. This clone was seen a handful of times. What it binds is not known. The study reverse transcribed the entire isolated RNA, so it sequenced expressed TCRB transcripts. Sequencing used immunoSEQ multiplex PCR; TCRdb keeps in-frame clones, though not all of them. The sample contains hundreds of thousands of clones, 13% of which appear only once. V dropped 0 bases and J dropped 3 bases, with 12 bases sitting between them. Looked up from germline, CDR1 is SGHRS and CDR2 is YFSETQ. The CDR3 covers 15 residues.

Sequencing was done on a sample of naive CD4+ T cells from blood. This TCR was recovered from a man aged 18 to 29 with type 1 diabetes. The chain is built from TRBV5-1 and TRBJ2-5; possible D gene TRBD1, 6 bases. In nucleotides, the CDR3 is TGCGCCAGCAGCTTGGTTCTCGAGGGGGAAGAGACCCAGTACTTC. As protein: CASSLVLEGEETQYF.